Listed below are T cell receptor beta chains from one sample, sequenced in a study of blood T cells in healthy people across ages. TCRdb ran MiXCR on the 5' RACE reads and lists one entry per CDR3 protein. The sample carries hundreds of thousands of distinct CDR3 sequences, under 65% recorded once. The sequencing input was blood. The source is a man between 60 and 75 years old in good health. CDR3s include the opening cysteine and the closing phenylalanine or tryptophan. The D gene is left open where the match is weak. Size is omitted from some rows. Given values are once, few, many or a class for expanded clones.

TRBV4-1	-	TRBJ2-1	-	TGCGCCAGCAGCCAAGGGGCAGGGAGATCCTACAATGAGCAGTTCTTC	CASSQGAGRSYNEQFF
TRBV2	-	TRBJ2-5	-	TGTGCCAGGGGATTCCAAGAGACCCAGTACTTC	CARGFQETQYF
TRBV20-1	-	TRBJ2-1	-	TGCAGTGCTAGAGTGATGCAGGAGCTCTCCTACAATGAGCAGTTCTTC	CSARVMQELSYNEQFF
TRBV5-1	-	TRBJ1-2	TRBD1	TGCGCCAGCAGGTTGGGACAGACTAACTATGGCTACACCTTC	CASRLGQTNYGYTF
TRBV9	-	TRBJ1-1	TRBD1	TGTGCCAGCAGCGTGGGGACAGGGATGAACACTGAAGCTTTCTTT	CASSVGTGMNTEAFF
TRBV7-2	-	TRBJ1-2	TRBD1	TGTGCCAGCAGCTCTAGACAGGGGTCGACTCTCACCTTC	CASSSRQGSTLTF
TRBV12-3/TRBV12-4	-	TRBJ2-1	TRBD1	TGTGCCAGCAGGCTAACCGGGACAGGGAACTACAATGAGCAGTTCTTC	CASRLTGTGNYNEQFF
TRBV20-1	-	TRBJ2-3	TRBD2	TGCAGTGCTAGACCTCTCCCGGGAGGCGTCACAGATACGCAGTATTTT	CSARPLPGGVTDTQYF
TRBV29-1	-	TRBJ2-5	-	TGCAGCGTGGACTATGGACGAGAGACCCAGTACTTC	CSVDYGRETQYF
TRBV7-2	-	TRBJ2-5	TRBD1	TGTGCCAGCAGCGAAGACAGGGGGCGTCGGCAAGAGACCCAGTACTTC	CASSEDRGRRQETQYF
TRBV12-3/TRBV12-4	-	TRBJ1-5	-	TGTGCCAGCAGAACTGGGGGGGGTCAGCCCCAGCATTTT	CASRTGGGQPQHF
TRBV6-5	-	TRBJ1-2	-	TGTGCCAGCAGTTACGGGAGGGGAGGCAACTATGGCTACACCTTC	CASSYGRGGNYGYTF
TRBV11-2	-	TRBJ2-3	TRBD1	TGTGCCAGCAGCTTAAGCGGGACAGGGGTCTATCTTCCGCAGTATTTT	CASSLSGTGVYLPQYF
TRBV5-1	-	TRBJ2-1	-	TGCGCCAGCAGCTTGGATGGGCCCCAAATTGAGCAGTTCTTC	CASSLDGPQIEQFF
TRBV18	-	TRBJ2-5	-	TGTGCCAGCTCACCCGCGACAGGTGTACAAGAGACCCAGTACTTC	CASSPATGVQETQYF
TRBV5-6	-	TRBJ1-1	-	TGTGCCAGCAGCTTGGGGGTCGGAGTGAACACTGAAGCTTTCTTT	CASSLGVGVNTEAFF
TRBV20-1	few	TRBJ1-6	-	TGCAGTGCTAGAGATGGGACACTTAATTCACCCCTCCACTTT	CSARDGTLNSPLHF
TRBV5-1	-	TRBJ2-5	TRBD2	TGCGCCAGCAGCGAAGCTAGCGGGGGGTTCCAAGAGACCCAGTACTTC	CASSEASGGFQETQYF
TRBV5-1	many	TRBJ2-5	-	TGCGCCAGCAGCCCCAGCGGCGGAGAAGAGACCCAGTACTTC	CASSPSGGEETQYF
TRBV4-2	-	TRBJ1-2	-	TGTGCCAGCAGCCGAGCAGGGGTTGGCTACACCTTC	CASSRAGVGYTF
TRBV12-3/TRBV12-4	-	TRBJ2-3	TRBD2	TGTGCCAGCAGCACATCCCCGGGACTAGCGGGACTAACTAGCACAGATACGCAGTATTTT	CASSTSPGLAGLTSTDTQYF
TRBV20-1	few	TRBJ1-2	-	TGCAGTGCTAGAGATCATGTGGGGCGGGTTGGCTATGGCTACACCTTC	CSARDHVGRVGYGYTF
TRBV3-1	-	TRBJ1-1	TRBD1	TGTGCCAGCAGCCAAGATCGGAGACAGGGGGCGGAAGCTTTCTTT	CASSQDRRQGAEAFF
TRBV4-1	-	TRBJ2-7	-	TGCGCCAGCAGCCAGCACGACAGCAATGAGCAGTACTTC	CASSQHDSNEQYF
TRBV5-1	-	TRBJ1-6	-	TGCGCCAGCAGTCCGGAGGGAGGTGAGAGTTCACCCCTCCACTTT	CASSPEGGESSPLHF
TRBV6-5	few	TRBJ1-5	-	TGTGCCAGCAGTTACCGACAGGATAGCAATCAGCCCCAGCATTTT	CASSYRQDSNQPQHF
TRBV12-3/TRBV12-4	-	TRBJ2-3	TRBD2	TGTGCCAGCAGCCCTAGCGGGGGGAGTATGGATACGCAGTATTTT	CASSPSGGSMDTQYF
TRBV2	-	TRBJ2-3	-	TGTGCCAGCAGTGCCGCGAGATCCACAGATACGCAGTATTTT	CASSAARSTDTQYF
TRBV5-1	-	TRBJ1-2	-	TGCGCCAGCCGATTCGAGGGGAACTATGGCTACACCTTC	CASRFEGNYGYTF
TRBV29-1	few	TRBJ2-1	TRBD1	TGCAGCGTCGTAAGGGACAGTAGCAATGAGCAGTTCTTC	CSVVRDSSNEQFF
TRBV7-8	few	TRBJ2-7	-	TGTGCCAGCAGCTCGCGGTTGGGATTGGACAGCCTAACTTCCTACGAGCAGTACTTC	CASSSRLGLDSLTSYEQYF
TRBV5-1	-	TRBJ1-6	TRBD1	TGCGCCAGCAGTTCCCGGACAGGGTCGAATTCACCCCTCCACTTT	CASSSRTGSNSPLHF
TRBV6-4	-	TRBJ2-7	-	TGTGCCAGCGTAGAGCAGTACTTC	CASVEQYF
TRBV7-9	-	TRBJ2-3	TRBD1	TGTGCCAGCAGAGTGACGGGACAGGGCAGCACAGATACGCAGTATTTT	CASRVTGQGSTDTQYF
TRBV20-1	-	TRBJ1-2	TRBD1	TGCAGTGCTAGCCACAGGGGGCAGAGGCATGGCTACACCTTC	CSASHRGQRHGYTF
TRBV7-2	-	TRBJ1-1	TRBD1	TGTGCCAGCAGCCCGCCGACAGGGAGTCGCACTGAAGCTTTCTTT	CASSPPTGSRTEAFF
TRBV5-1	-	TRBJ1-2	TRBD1	TGCGCCAGCAGCTCAGGACAGGGTCTACGCTATGGCTACACCTTC	CASSSGQGLRYGYTF
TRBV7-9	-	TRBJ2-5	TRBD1	TGTGCCAGCAGCTTAACAGGGGGTGTGAAGACCCAGTACTTC	CASSLTGGVKTQYF
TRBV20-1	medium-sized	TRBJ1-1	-	TGCAGTGCTATTTCCTGGGGAGACACTGAAGCTTTCTTT	CSAISWGDTEAFF
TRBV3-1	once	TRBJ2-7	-	TGTGCCAGCAGCAACCGACGGGACGAGCAGTACTTC	CASSNRRDEQYF